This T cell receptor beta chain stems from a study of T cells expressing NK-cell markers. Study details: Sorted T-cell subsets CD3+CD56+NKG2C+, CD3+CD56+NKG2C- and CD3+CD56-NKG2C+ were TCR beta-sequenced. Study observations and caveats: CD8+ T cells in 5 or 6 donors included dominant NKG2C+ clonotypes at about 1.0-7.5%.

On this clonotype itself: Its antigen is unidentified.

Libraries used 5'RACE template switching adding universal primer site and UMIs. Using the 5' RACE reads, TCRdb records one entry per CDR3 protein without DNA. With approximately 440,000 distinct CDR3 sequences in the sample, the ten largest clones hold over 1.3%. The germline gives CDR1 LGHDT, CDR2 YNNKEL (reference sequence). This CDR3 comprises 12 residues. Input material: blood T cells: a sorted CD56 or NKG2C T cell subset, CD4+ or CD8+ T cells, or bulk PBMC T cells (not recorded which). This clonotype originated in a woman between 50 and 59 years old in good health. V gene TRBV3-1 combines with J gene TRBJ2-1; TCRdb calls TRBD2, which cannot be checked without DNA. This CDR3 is CASRGSGRAQFF.